This is a list of T cell receptor beta chains from one sample in a study of blood T cell repertoires in COVID-19. Assay used: immunoSEQ multiplex PCR; TCRdb lists only in-frame clones, some missing. The sample consists of roughly 170,000 clones, approximately 87% of them appearing once. Sequencing was done on a sample of peripheral blood. The source of these receptors is a young woman who had recovered from COVID-19. The CDR3 runs from the conserved cysteine through the conserved F or W. D genes are given only for firm matches. Clone size is shown for a subset of rows, as once, few, many or a class of expanded clone.

V,J,D,size,DNA,CDR3
TRBV11-3,TRBJ2-4,NA,NA,TGTGCCAGCAGCTCGGAAAACATTCAGTACTTC,CASSSENIQYF
TRBV18,TRBJ2-1,NA,NA,TGTGCCAGCTCACCCCAGGGGAGTTTCAATGAGCAGTTCTTC,CASSPQGSFNEQFF
TRBV7-3,TRBJ2-5,NA,NA,TGTGCCAGCAGCTTATATCCGTACCAAGAGACCCAGTACTTC,CASSLYPYQETQYF
TRBV4-1,TRBJ2-5,NA,NA,TGCGCCAGCAGCCGCGGCAGGGCGGAAGAGACCCAGTACTTC,CASSRGRAEETQYF
TRBV23-1,TRBJ2-7,TRBD1,NA,TGCGCCAGCAGCCTCACATCCCAACGGGACAGGGTCTACGAGCAGTACTTC,CASSLTSQRDRVYEQYF
TRBV11-2,TRBJ1-1,TRBD1,NA,TGTGCCAGCAGCGGGGGACAGGGGCATGAAGCTTTCTTT,CASSGGQGHEAFF
TRBV6-2/TRBV6-3,TRBJ1-1,TRBD1,NA,TGTGCCAGCAGTTACCTAGGGACAGGGTTGACTGAAGCTTTCTTT,CASSYLGTGLTEAFF
TRBV6-5,TRBJ1-1,NA,NA,TGTGCCAGCAGTTACTCGTCACGGTTTGGTGGCACTGAAGCTTTCTTT,CASSYSSRFGGTEAFF
TRBV6-2/TRBV6-3,TRBJ1-1,NA,NA,TGTGCCAGCAGTTATGACGGGACAATCACTGAAGCTTTCTTT,CASSYDGTITEAFF
TRBV4-2,TRBJ1-6,NA,NA,TGTGCCAGCAGCCAAGGCGCAGGGTTTGTCTATAATTCACCCCTCCACTTT,CASSQGAGFVYNSPLHF
TRBV2,TRBJ2-5,TRBD1,NA,TGTGCCAGCAGGGGGACAGGGACGGAGACCCAGTACTTC,CASRGTGTETQYF
TRBV7-2,TRBJ1-3,TRBD1,NA,TGTGCCAGCAGCTTATGGGACAGCTCTGGAAACACCATATATTTT,CASSLWDSSGNTIYF
TRBV7-9,TRBJ1-2,NA,NA,TGTGCCAGCAGCTTAGACACCCAGGGTGGCTACACCTTC,CASSLDTQGGYTF
TRBV6-5,TRBJ1-2,TRBD1,NA,TGTGCCAGCAGTTACCGTCCGGGACAGGGCCCCTATGGCTACACCTTC,CASSYRPGQGPYGYTF
TRBV2,TRBJ2-1,TRBD2,NA,TGTGCCAGCAGTGTTCCTAGCGGCTCCTACAATGAGCAGTTCTTC,CASSVPSGSYNEQFF
TRBV14,TRBJ2-5,NA,NA,TGTGCCAGCAGCCACCAGACACAGGGATGGGAGACCCAGTACTTC,CASSHQTQGWETQYF
TRBV7-2,TRBJ2-5,NA,NA,TGTGCCAGCACCCTGGGGGGAGAACTACAAGAGACCCAGTACTTC,CASTLGGELQETQYF
TRBV24-1,TRBJ2-1,TRBD2,once,TGTGCCACCAGTGATTTAGCGGGAGATTCCTACAATGAGCAGTTCTTC,CATSDLAGDSYNEQFF
TRBV5-1,TRBJ2-2,TRBD2,NA,TGCGCCAGCAGCTTGGCCGGGGGGGCGGACACCGGGGAGCTGTTTTTT,CASSLAGGADTGELFF
TRBV19,TRBJ2-1,TRBD1,NA,TGTGCCAGTAGTAGTATAGGGACAGGCCCCTACAATGAGCAGTTCTTC,CASSSIGTGPYNEQFF
TRBV9,TRBJ2-5,NA,NA,TGTGCCAGCAGCGTATATGTGGGGCTGGTAGAGACCCAGTACTTC,CASSVYVGLVETQYF
TRBV2,TRBJ1-2,NA,once,TGTGCCAGCAGAGAGCAGAGGGCAGCGGGTGGCTACACCTTC,CASREQRAAGGYTF
TRBV18,TRBJ1-2,TRBD1,NA,TGTGCCAGCTCAGCCTTCGAGGGACAGGGCAGCTATGGCTACACCTTC,CASSAFEGQGSYGYTF
TRBV5-5,TRBJ2-1,TRBD2,NA,TGTGCCAGCAGCTTTAGCGGGGGTTATTACAATGAGCAGTTCTTC,CASSFSGGYYNEQFF
TRBV30,TRBJ1-1,NA,NA,TGTGCCTGGAGTGAAGGAGGGACTGAAGCTTTCTTT,CAWSEGGTEAFF
TRBV15,TRBJ2-1,TRBD2,NA,TGTGCCACCAGCAGAGACCTTCCTAGCGGGAGCAACAATGAGCAGTTCTTC,CATSRDLPSGSNNEQFF
TRBV9,TRBJ2-7,TRBD1,NA,TGTGCCAGCTCTCCGGGACAGGGGTTGTGGGAGCAGTACTTC,CASSPGQGLWEQYF
TRBV14,TRBJ2-3,NA,NA,TGTGCCAGCAGCCAAGATATCCAGAGCACAGATACGCAGTATTTT,CASSQDIQSTDTQYF
TRBV5-4,TRBJ1-1,TRBD1,NA,TGTGCCAGCAGCTTAAAATACAGGGGCCCTAACACTGAAGCTTTCTTT,CASSLKYRGPNTEAFF
TRBV7-2,TRBJ2-6,NA,NA,TGTGCCAGCAGCTTTGGGGGGGGCCTGAGAGGGGCCAACGTCCTGACTTTC,CASSFGGGLRGANVLTF
TRBV13,TRBJ1-2,TRBD1,NA,TGTGCCAGCAGCCCAGGGGGAACAGCAAAAGTCTACACCTTC,CASSPGGTAKVYTF
TRBV6-2/TRBV6-3,TRBJ2-5,TRBD2,few,TGTGCCAGCAGCTTTAAGCTAGGAGCGGGGAACCAAGAGACCCAGTACTTC,CASSFKLGAGNQETQYF
TRBV27,TRBJ1-1,NA,NA,TGTGCCAGCAGTTTATCAGTCGAGGGTCCTGAAGCTTTCTTT,CASSLSVEGPEAFF
TRBV5-1,TRBJ1-1,NA,once,TGCGCCAGCAGCGGCTTGGTGAACACTGAAGCTTTCTTT,CASSGLVNTEAFF
TRBV7-2,TRBJ2-5,TRBD1,NA,TGTGCCAGCAGCTTTGGACAGGGAGCGCAAGAGACCCAGTACTTC,CASSFGQGAQETQYF
TRBV19,TRBJ1-1,TRBD1,NA,TGTGCCAGTAGTAGGGACAGCTTGAACACTGAAGCTTTCTTT,CASSRDSLNTEAFF
TRBV28,TRBJ1-5,NA,NA,TGTGCCAGCAGTTTAGGGGGCGCGAATAGTCAGCCCCAGCATTTT,CASSLGGANSQPQHF
TRBV14,TRBJ2-1,NA,NA,TGTGCCAGCAGCCAAGTTGCGGTGCCTGAGCAGTTCTTC,CASSQVAVPEQFF
TRBV5-4,TRBJ2-2,TRBD1,NA,TGTGCCAGCAGCTTGTATCAGGGGGCGAACACCGGGGAGCTGTTTTTT,CASSLYQGANTGELFF
TRBV24-1,TRBJ1-1,TRBD1,NA,TGTGCCACCAGGACAACAGGGGTCGGCACTGAAGCTTTCTTT,CATRTTGVGTEAFF
TRBV4-3,TRBJ2-7,TRBD2,once,TGCGCCAGCAGCCCCCTTACCGGGGGGGAATACGAGCAGTACTTC,CASSPLTGGEYEQYF
TRBV29-1,TRBJ2-7,TRBD1,NA,TGCAGCGTTGTGACAGGGGGCTCCTACGAGCAGTACTTC,CSVVTGGSYEQYF
TRBV19,TRBJ2-4,NA,NA,TGTGCCAGTAGCAAACAGGCCCGCATTCAGTACTTC,CASSKQARIQYF
TRBV18,TRBJ1-5,TRBD1,once,TGTGCCAGCTCTCCCTCAGGGGGCCATCAGCCCCAGCATTTT,CASSPSGGHQPQHF
TRBV9,TRBJ2-1,NA,NA,TGTGCCAGCGCCACCTGGGGGAGGACTGAGCAGTTCTTC,CASATWGRTEQFF
TRBV27,TRBJ2-3,TRBD2,NA,TGTGCCAGCAGGCGACTAGCCGGAGATACGCAGTATTTT,CASRRLAGDTQYF
TRBV6-6,TRBJ2-1,TRBD2,NA,TGTGCCACACAACGGCTAGCGGGAGCAAATGAGCAGTTCTTC,CATQRLAGANEQFF
TRBV11-2,TRBJ2-1,TRBD2,NA,TGTGCCAGCAGCTTACTAGCGGGGGGGCCGCAGTTCTTC,CASSLLAGGPQFF
TRBV7-2,TRBJ2-5,NA,NA,TGTGCCAGCAGCTTAAGGCTGGGGCAACAAGAGACCCAGTACTTC,CASSLRLGQQETQYF
TRBV7-9,TRBJ2-2,NA,few,TGTGCCAGCAGCTTTACACACACCGGGGAGCTGTTTTTT,CASSFTHTGELFF
TRBV4-3,TRBJ1-4,TRBD1,NA,TGCGCCAGCAGCCTGGGACAGGGAAATGAAAAACTGTTTTTT,CASSLGQGNEKLFF